Described below is a single T cell receptor beta chain sequence and its context. The target antigen is unknown. This entry is derived from a study of T cell responses to AZD1222 COVID-19 vaccine. This CDR3 has 16 amino acids. Looked up from germline, CDR1 is MGHRA and CDR2 is YSYEKL. V trimming: 3 bases; J trimming: 9 bases; junction bases outside the gene matches: 10. Clones were sequenced by immunoSEQ multiplex PCR, and TCRdb holds only the in-frame ones, with some missing. This table holds 90,000 to 100,000 clones, roughly 91% found once. Study results and limitations: At baseline, just a handful of AZD1222 recipients tested seropositive. Spike-specific TCR breadth and depth both grew after two AZD1222 doses. None of the repertoires were sampled until the peak T cell response had passed.

Material: peripheral blood, obtained on day 0 of AZD1222 vaccination. This receptor was taken from an adult in good health. The chain carries TRBV4-1 and TRBJ1-6; TRBD1 agrees at 8 bases. CDR3 in amino acids: CASSQSAQQGGSPLHF. The DNA for the CDR3 is TGCGCCAGCAGCCAGAGCGCCCAACAGGGGGGTTCACCCCTCCACTTT.